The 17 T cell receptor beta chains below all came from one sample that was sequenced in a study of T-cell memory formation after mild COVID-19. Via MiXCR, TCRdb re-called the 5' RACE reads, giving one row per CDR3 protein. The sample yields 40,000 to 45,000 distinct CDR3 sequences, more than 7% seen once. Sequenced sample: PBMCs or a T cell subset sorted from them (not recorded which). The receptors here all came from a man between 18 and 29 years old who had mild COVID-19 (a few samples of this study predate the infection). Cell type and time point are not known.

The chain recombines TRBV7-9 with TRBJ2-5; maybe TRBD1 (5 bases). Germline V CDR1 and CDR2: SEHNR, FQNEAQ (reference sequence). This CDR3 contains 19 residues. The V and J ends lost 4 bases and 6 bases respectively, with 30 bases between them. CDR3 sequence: CASSSARLNMVQGGKTQYF. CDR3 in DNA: TGTGCCAGCAGCTCGGCCCGTCTGAATATGGTCCAGGGTGGGAAGACCCAGTACTTC. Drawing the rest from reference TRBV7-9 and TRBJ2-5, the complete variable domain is DTGVSQNPRHKITKRGQNVTFRCDPISEHNRLYWYRQTLGQGPEFLTYFQNEAQLEKSRLLSDRFSAERPKGSFSTLEIQRTEQGDSAMYLCASSSARLNMVQGGKTQYFGPGTRLLVL.

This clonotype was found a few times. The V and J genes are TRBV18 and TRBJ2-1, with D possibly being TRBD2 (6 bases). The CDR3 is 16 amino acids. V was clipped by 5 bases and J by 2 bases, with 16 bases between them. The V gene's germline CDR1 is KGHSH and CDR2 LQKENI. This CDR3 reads CASSAGLQGPYNEQFF. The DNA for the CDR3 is TGTGCCAGCTCAGCGGGACTCCAAGGACCCTACAATGAGCAGTTCTTC.

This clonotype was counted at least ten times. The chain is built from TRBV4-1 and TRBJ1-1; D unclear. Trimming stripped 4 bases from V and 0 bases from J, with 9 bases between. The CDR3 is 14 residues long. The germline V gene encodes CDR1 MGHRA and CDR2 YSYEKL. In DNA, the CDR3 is TGCGCCAGCAGCCTTCTAGGGATGAACACTGAAGCTTTCTTT. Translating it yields CASSLLGMNTEAFF.

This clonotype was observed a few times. The CDR3 bases are TGTGCCAGCAGCCTACAGGGGGCCGAGGATACGCAGTATTTT. Translated: CASSLQGAEDTQYF. This chain joins TRBV6-2 or TRBV6-3 and TRBJ2-3, with TRBD1 identical over 9 bases. Germline V gene lookup returns CDR1 MNHEY and CDR2 SVGEGT. V shed 6 bases, J shed 6 bases, and the junction held 7 bases outside the gene matches. The CDR3 loop spans 14 amino acids.

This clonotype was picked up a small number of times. As DNA, the CDR3 is TGCGCCAGCAGCTTACGCACAGATACGCAGTATTTT. Its translation: CASSLRTDTQYF. V gene TRBV5-1 combines with J gene TRBJ2-3; no firm D call. The CDR3 covers 12 residues. Trimming pared 2 bases from V and 1 base from J, leaving 2 bases between. The germline gives CDR1 SGHRS, CDR2 YFSETQ.

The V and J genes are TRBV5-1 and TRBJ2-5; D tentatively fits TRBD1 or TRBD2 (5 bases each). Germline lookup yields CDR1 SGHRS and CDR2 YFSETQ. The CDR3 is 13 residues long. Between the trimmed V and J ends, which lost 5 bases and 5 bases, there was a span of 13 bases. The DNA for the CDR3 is TGCGCCAGCAGTCCCGGGGCGACGGAGACCCAGTACTTC. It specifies CASSPGATETQYF.

CDR3 sequence (DNA): TGCGCCAGCAGCCGGGGACAGGGGGGCTCTTACCAAGAGACCCAGTACTTC. It translates to CASSRGQGGSYQETQYF. The J gene is TRBJ2-5, the V gene TRBV5-1; 11 bases are a match to TRBD1. Looked up from germline, CDR1 is SGHRS and CDR2 is YFSETQ. This CDR3 region has 17 residues. V gave up 4 bases and J gave up 0 bases; unmatched junction bases: 8.

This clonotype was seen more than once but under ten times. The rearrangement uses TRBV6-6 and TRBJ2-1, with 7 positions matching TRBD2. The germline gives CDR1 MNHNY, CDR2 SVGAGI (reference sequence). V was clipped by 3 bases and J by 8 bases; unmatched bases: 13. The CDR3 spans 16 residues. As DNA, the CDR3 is TGTGCCAGCAGTTATTTCGATCCGGGGGGTCGGGATGAGCAGTTCTTC. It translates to CASSYFDPGGRDEQFF.

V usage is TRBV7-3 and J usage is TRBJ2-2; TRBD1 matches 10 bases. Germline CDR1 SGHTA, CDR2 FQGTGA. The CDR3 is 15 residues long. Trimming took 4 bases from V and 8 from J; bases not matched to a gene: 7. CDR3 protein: CASSSRTGGEGELFF. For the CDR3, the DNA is TGTGCCAGCAGCTCTCGGACAGGGGGTGAAGGGGAGCTGTTTTTT.

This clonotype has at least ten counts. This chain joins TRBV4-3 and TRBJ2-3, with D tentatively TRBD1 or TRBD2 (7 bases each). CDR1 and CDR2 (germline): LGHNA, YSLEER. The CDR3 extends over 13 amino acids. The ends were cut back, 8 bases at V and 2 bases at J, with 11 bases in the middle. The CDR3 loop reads CASGRGLTDTQYF. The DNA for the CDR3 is TGCGCCAGCGGGAGGGGGCTCACAGATACGCAGTATTTT.

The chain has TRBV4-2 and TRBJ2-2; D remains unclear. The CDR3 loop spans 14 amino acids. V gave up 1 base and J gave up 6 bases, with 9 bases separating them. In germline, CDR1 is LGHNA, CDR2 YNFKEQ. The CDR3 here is CASSQVSHPGELFF. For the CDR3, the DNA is TGTGCCAGCAGCCAAGTTAGTCACCCCGGGGAGCTGTTTTTT.

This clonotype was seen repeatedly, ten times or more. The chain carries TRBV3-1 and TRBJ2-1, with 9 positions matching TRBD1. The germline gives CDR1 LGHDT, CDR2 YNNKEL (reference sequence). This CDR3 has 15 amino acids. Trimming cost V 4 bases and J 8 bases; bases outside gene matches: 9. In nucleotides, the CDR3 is TGTGCCAGCAGCCGCCGACAGGGGGTTTGGGATGAGCAGTTCTTC. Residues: CASSRRQGVWDEQFF.

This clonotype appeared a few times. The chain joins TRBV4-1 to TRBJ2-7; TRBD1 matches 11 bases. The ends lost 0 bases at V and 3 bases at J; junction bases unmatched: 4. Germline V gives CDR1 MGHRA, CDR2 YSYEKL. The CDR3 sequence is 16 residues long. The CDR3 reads CASSQELGQGGYEQYF. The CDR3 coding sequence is TGCGCCAGCAGCCAAGAGTTGGGACAGGGGGGCTACGAGCAGTACTTC.

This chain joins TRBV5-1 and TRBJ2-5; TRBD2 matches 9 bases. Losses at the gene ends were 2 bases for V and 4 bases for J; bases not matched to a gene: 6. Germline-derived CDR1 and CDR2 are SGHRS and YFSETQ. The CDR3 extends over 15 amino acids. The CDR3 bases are TGCGCCAGCAGCTTTAGGAGCGGGGGGTTAGAGACCCAGTACTTC. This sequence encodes CASSFRSGGLETQYF.

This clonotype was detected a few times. DNA for the CDR3: TGTGCCAGCAGTAGGTCGAGGGGAGGATCCAATGAGCAGTTCTTC. Amino acid sequence: CASSRSRGGSNEQFF. The chain recombines TRBV7-3 with TRBJ2-1, with a tentative D call TRBD2 (6 bases). The CDR3 runs 15 residues. The germline CDR1 and CDR2 sequences are SGHTA and FQGTGA. Trimming left V 6 bases short and J 6 bases short, with 18 bases between.

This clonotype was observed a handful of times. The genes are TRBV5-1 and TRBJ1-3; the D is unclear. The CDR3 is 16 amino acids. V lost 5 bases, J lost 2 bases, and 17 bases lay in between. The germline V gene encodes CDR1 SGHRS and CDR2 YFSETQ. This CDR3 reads CASSPPGPSTGNTIYF. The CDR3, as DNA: TGCGCCAGCAGTCCTCCAGGTCCGTCAACTGGAAACACCATATATTTT.

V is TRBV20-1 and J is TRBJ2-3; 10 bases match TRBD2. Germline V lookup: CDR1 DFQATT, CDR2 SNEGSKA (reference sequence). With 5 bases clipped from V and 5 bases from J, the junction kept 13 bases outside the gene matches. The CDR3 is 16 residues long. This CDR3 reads CSAPGVERGGGDTQYF. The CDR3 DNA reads TGCAGTGCTCCCGGGGTCGAGCGGGGGGGCGGAGATACGCAGTATTTT.